This TCR beta chain was found in a study of blood T cell repertoires in COVID-19. The method was immunoSEQ multiplex PCR; TCRdb's version includes in-frame clones alone and lacks a portion of them. The sample holds around 52,000 clones; around 90% are singletons and the top ten take 20% to 25%. Trimming stripped 1 base from V and 7 bases from J, with 14 bases between. CDR3 size: 16 residues. Germline V gives CDR1 LGHDT, CDR2 YNNKEL (reference sequence). The receptor was derived from a woman of 80 years or more with COVID-19, enrolled during active disease. This sequence joins TRBV3-1 (or the pseudogene TRBV3-2) and TRBJ1-6; no definite D call. Sequenced input: peripheral blood. The CDR3 spells CASSQGPNSRNSPLHF. CDR3 DNA sequence: TGTGCCAGCAGCCAAGGACCGAATTCTAGGAATTCACCCCTCCACTTT.